This T cell receptor (beta chain) was captured in a study of blood T cell repertoires in COVID-19. Study in general: Sites across the United States, Italy and Spain contributed samples from acute and convalescent COVID-19. Sources were T cells, B-cell-depleted T cells, or PBMCs; the material itself was cDNA or gDNA.

In the original analysis: Amplification of reference gene primers provided the estimated nucleated cell counts. TCRdb's table, derived via immunoSEQ multiplex PCR, lists solely in-frame clones and lacks some. V and J calls plus clone size are reproduced from that table; the DNA served to infer D and trimming. The sample comprises 110,000 or so clones, approximately 85% of which are singletons, and roughly 4% rests with the top ten. Trimming took 2 bases from V and 8 from J; bases not matched to a gene: 9. This CDR3 spans 15 amino acids. Germline V gene lookup returns CDR1 SGHRS and CDR2 YFSETQ. Sequenced input: peripheral blood. The TCR was taken from a man aged 45-60 years with acute or convalescent COVID-19. The chain combines TRBV5-1 with TRBJ1-4; 7 bases line up with TRBD1. This CDR3 reads CASSLSGTAREKLFF. The CDR3 DNA sequence: TGCGCCAGCAGCTTATCCGGGACAGCCAGGGAAAAACTGTTTTTT.